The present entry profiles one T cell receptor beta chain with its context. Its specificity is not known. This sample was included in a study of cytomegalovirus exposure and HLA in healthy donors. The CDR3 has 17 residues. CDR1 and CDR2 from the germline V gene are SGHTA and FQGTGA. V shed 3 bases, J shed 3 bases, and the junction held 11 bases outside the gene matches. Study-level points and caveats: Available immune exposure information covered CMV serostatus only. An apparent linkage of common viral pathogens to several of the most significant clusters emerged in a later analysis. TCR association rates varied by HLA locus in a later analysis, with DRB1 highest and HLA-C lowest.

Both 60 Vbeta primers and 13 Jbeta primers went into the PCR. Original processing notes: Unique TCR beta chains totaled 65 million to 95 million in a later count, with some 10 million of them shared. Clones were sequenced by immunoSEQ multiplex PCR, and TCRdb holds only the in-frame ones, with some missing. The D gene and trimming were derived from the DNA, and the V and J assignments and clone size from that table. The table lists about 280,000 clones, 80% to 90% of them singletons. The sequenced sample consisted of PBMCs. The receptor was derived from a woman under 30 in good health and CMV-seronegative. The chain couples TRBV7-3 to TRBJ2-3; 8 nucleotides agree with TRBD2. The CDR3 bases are TGTGCCAGCAGCTTGAACCTCGGGGGGGGAGGAACAGATACGCAGTATTTT. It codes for CASSLNLGGGGTDTQYF.